These 28 T cell receptor beta chains were all obtained from the same sample, sequenced in a study of PD-1 blockade in classical Hodgkin lymphoma. Data came from immunoSEQ multiplex PCR; TCRdb stores just in-frame clones and leaves some out. The profile shows approximately 59,000 clones, approximately 89% of them singletons. Following autologous stem cell transplantation, relapse occurred in every patient, and exposure to brentuximab vedotin varied. Sequenced here: peripheral blood mononuclear cells (PBMCs), sampled before the second cycle of nivolumab. These receptors came from a human donor with classical Hodgkin lymphoma.

The rearrangement uses TRBV21-1 and TRBJ2-7; the D call in the table, TRBD2, was not verified against the DNA. TRBV21-1 is deemed a pseudogene. CDR3 length: 19 residues. The CDR3 bases are TGTGCCAGCAGCCCCGACGGATCTAGCGGGAGGGATAGTAAGGACGAGCAGTACTTC. Translating gives CASSPDGSSGRDSKDEQYF.

The gene calls are TRBV29-1 and TRBJ1-2; D remains ambiguous. The germline V gene has CDR1 SQVTM and CDR2 ANQGSEA. This CDR3 contains 12 residues. The ends were cut back, 1 base at V and 8 bases at J, with 11 bases in the middle. The CDR3 sequence: CSVEGGPGGYTF. In nucleotides, the CDR3 is TGCAGCGTTGAAGGAGGGCCAGGCGGCTACACCTTC.

The chain links TRBV18 to TRBJ2-7, with D unresolved. The CDR3 is 13 amino acids. The V end lost 6 bases, the J end lost 3 bases, and 12 bases lay between the germline ends. Looked up from germline, CDR1 is KGHSH and CDR2 is LQKENI. CDR3 residues: CASSTTSSYEQYF. The CDR3 DNA is TGTGCCAGCTCCACGACATCTAGCTACGAGCAGTACTTC.

This rearrangement joins TRBV11-2 to TRBJ2-7; D unresolved. The CDR3 spans 13 residues. Trimming removed 0 bases from V and 4 bases from J, with 7 bases in between. Germline CDR1 SGHAT, CDR2 FQNNGV. The CDR3 is CASSLEFSYEQYF. In DNA, the CDR3 is TGTGCCAGCAGCTTAGAGTTCTCTTACGAGCAGTACTTC.

V is TRBV30 and J is TRBJ1-2; perhaps TRBD1 as D (5 bases). This CDR3 comprises 12 residues. Germline V gene data show CDR1 as GTSNPN and CDR2 as SVGIG (reference sequence). The CDR3, as DNA: TGTGCTCGCGGTTCCGGGACCTATGGCTACACCTTC. Translated: CARGSGTYGYTF.

The CDR3 sequence: CSLNTDTQYF. Written as DNA, the CDR3 is TGCAGCCTCAACACAGATACGCAGTATTTT. This chain joins TRBV20-1 and TRBJ2-3, with D unresolved. Germline values: CDR1 DFQATT, CDR2 SNEGSKA (reference sequence). The CDR3 totals 10 residues.

The genes are TRBV2 and TRBJ2-3; D is ambiguous. The CDR3 totals 14 residues. The V end was cut by 7 bases, the J end by 0 bases, with 11 bases between. CDR1 is SNHLY, CDR2 FYNNEI, per germline. The CDR3 region has the DNA TGTGCCAGCAAAACGATATATAGCACAGATACGCAGTATTTT. It yields the protein CASKTIYSTDTQYF.

The genes are TRBV11-2 and TRBJ2-3; D might be TRBD2 (5 bases). This CDR3 has 14 amino acids. Trimming left V 7 bases short and J 2 bases short, with 13 bases between. The germline V gene has CDR1 SGHAT and CDR2 FQNNGV. CDR3 bases: TGTGCCAGCAAAGGACTCACTGTCACAGATACGCAGTATTTT. Its translation: CASKGLTVTDTQYF. Full variable domain (outside the CDR3, taken from reference TRBV11-2 and TRBJ2-3): EAGVAQSPRYKIIEKRQSVAFWCNPISGHATLYWYQQILGQGPKLLIQFQNNGVVDDSQLPKDRFSAERLKGVDSTLKIQPAKLEDSAVYLCASKGLTVTDTQYFGPGTRLTVL.

This chain links TRBV10-2 with TRBJ2-4; TRBD2 agrees at 10 bases. Unmatched junction bases numbered 11, after V lost 6 bases and J lost 0 bases. The CDR3 covers 18 residues. Germline CDR1 reads WSHSY; CDR2 reads SAAADI. DNA for the CDR3: TGCGCCAGCAGGCTAGCGGGAGCCCCGACCGAAGCCAAAAACATTCAGTACTTC. This sequence encodes CASRLAGAPTEAKNIQYF.

This clone has more than one count but fewer than ten. J is TRBJ2-7 and V is TRBV27, with 11 bases aligning to TRBD2. The V gene end was trimmed by 5 bases and the J gene end by 5 bases; junction bases not matched to a gene: 11. There are 16 residues in the CDR3. Germline CDR1 is MNHEY and CDR2 is SMNVEV (reference sequence). The CDR3 DNA reads as TGTGCCAGCAGTACGATTAGCGGGAGGGCCCTCCACGAGCAGTACTTC. It yields the protein CASSTISGRALHEQYF.

The CDR3 spells CAIPQRTGGNEQFF. In nucleotides, the CDR3 is TGTGCCATCCCGCAGCGGACAGGGGGCAATGAGCAGTTCTTC. The chain has TRBV2 and TRBJ2-1, with 10 positions matching TRBD1. Germline V gives CDR1 SNHLY, CDR2 FYNNEI. After removal of 10 bases from V and 6 bases from J, the junction contained 9 bases not matched to a gene. CDR3 length: 14 residues.

This chain links TRBV19 with TRBJ1-3; no clear D. The CDR3 spans 15 residues. Germline loops: CDR1 LNHDA, CDR2 SQIVND (reference sequence). With 2 bases removed from V and 4 bases from J, the gap between germline ends came to 12 bases. CDR3 coding DNA: TGTGCCAGTAGTATATTCCCTGGCCTCGGAAACACCATATATTTT. Encoded protein: CASSIFPGLGNTIYF.

This chain links TRBV28 with TRBJ2-3; 15 nucleotides agree with TRBD2. The CDR3 runs to 16 residues. The J segment lost 5 bases and the V segment lost 2 bases, leaving 2 bases of the junction unmatched. Per the germline V gene, CDR1 is MDHEN and CDR2 is SYDVKM. The CDR3: CASSLEGLAGGDTQYF. The CDR3 DNA reads TGTGCCAGCAGTTTAGAGGGACTAGCGGGAGGAGATACGCAGTATTTT.

V and J are TRBV18 and TRBJ2-5, with D possibly matching TRBD1 (6 bases). This CDR3 contains 14 residues. Germline V gene lookup returns CDR1 KGHSH and CDR2 LQKENI. Deletions cut 0 bases from V and 3 bases from J, with 8 bases between. This CDR3 reads CASSPPHREETQYF. CDR3 bases: TGTGCCAGCTCACCACCCCACAGGGAAGAGACCCAGTACTTC.

V gene TRBV6-4 combines with J gene TRBJ1-5; TRBD1 agrees at 7 bases. CDR1 is MRHNA, CDR2 SNTAGT, per germline. V dropped 4 bases and J dropped 6; count of bases not matched to a gene: 6. CDR3 length equals 14 residues. The CDR3 protein is CASSATGEGQPQHF. The CDR3 coding sequence is TGTGCCAGCAGTGCCACAGGGGAGGGTCAGCCCCAGCATTTT.

This clone came up once. The V and J genes are TRBV19 and TRBJ2-2; weak D call: TRBD1 (6 bases). CDR3 size: 16 residues. CDR1 and CDR2 from the germline V gene are LNHDA and SQIVND (reference sequence). Trimming shortened V by 6 bases and J by 1 base, and 15 bases separated the two germline ends. CDR3 protein: CASRQPGTRNTGELFF. CDR3 DNA sequence: TGTGCCAGTAGACAACCCGGGACAAGGAACACCGGGGAGCTGTTTTTT. Full variable domain (outside the CDR3, taken from reference TRBV19 and TRBJ2-2): DGGITQSPKYLFRKEGQNVTLSCEQNLNHDAMYWYRQDPGQGLRLIYYSQIVNDFQKGDIAEGYSVSREKKESFPLTVTSAQKNPTAFYLCASRQPGTRNTGELFFGEGSRLTVL.

J is TRBJ1-2 and V is TRBV6-5; D remains ambiguous. The CDR3 sequence is 13 residues long. The V end lost 8 bases, the J end lost 2 bases, and 12 bases lay between the germline ends. Looked up from germline, CDR1 is MNHEY and CDR2 is SVGAGI. The CDR3 region has the DNA TGTGCCAGCCGGAACACATTGAACTATGGCTACACCTTC. This gives the protein CASRNTLNYGYTF.

The genes are TRBV28 and TRBJ1-5, with 7 bases lining up with TRBD1. CDR3 length equals 13 residues. In germline, CDR1 is MDHEN, CDR2 SYDVKM. With 8 bases clipped from V and 6 bases from J, the junction kept 7 bases outside the gene matches. CDR3 sequence reads: CASHEGASQPQHF. CDR3 nucleotide sequence: TGTGCCAGCCATGAGGGGGCGAGTCAGCCCCAGCATTTT.

The chain combines TRBV5-1 with TRBJ1-2, with D perhaps TRBD1 (5 bases). In germline, CDR1 is SGHRS, CDR2 YFSETQ. The V end was cut by 3 bases, the J end by 6 bases, with 15 bases between. CDR3 length: 14 amino acids. In DNA form, the CDR3 reads TGCGCCAGCAGCTGGGGGTTTGACCTAGATGGCTACACCTTC. Translation: CASSWGFDLDGYTF.

CDR3 bases: TGTGCCAGCAACGACCAGGGGCTAGATCAGCCCCAGCATTTT. As protein: CASNDQGLDQPQHF. The chain joins TRBV6-6 to TRBJ1-5, with a tentative D call TRBD1 (6 bases). V shed 7 bases and J shed 5 bases, with 15 bases lying between them. The CDR3 totals 14 residues. Germline values: CDR1 MNHNY, CDR2 SVGAGI (reference sequence).

V and J are TRBV7-9 and TRBJ2-5; 13 positions match TRBD2. The CDR3 consists of 19 residues. V was pared by 4 bases and J by 3 bases, with 14 bases of the junction left unmatched. Germline assignment: CDR1 SEHNR and CDR2 FQNEAQ (reference sequence). The CDR3 nucleotides are TGTGCCAGCAGCTCCGGACTAGCGGGGGAGATAGGGGTAAAAGAGACCCAGTACTTC. Amino acids: CASSSGLAGEIGVKETQYF. Full variable domain (missing parts from reference TRBV7-9 and TRBJ2-5): DTGVSQNPRHKITKRGQNVTFRCDPISEHNRLYWYRQTLGQGPEFLTYFQNEAQLEKSRLLSDRFSAERPKGSFSTLEIQRTEQGDSAMYLCASSSGLAGEIGVKETQYFGPGTRLLVL.

The chain recombines TRBV27 with TRBJ2-6; D unresolved. CDR1 is MNHEY, CDR2 SMNVEV, per germline (reference sequence). The CDR3 covers 15 residues. V lost 5 bases, J lost 2 bases, and 10 bases lay in between. CDR3: CASSNGHPGANVLTF. Here the CDR3 DNA reads TGTGCCAGCAGTAATGGGCACCCTGGGGCCAACGTCCTGACTTTC. The complete variable domain, with remaining parts taken from reference TRBV27 and TRBJ2-6, reads EAQVTQNPRYLITVTGKKLTVTCSQNMNHEYMSWYRQDPGLGLRQIYYSMNVEVTDKGDVPEGYKVSRKEKRNFPLILESPSPNQTSLYFCASSNGHPGANVLTFGAGSRLTVL.

The V gene is TRBV5-3, the J gene TRBJ1-2; D not certain. TRBV5-3 is assigned to the ORF class and has an uncertain function. The CDR3 is made up of 15 amino acids. V gave up 4 bases and J gave up 2 bases, with 15 bases separating them. The CDR3 DNA is TGTGCCAGAAGCCCTGAGAGCGATCTAAACTATGGCTACACCTTC. Protein sequence: CARSPESDLNYGYTF.

This rearrangement joins TRBV19 to TRBJ1-1, with D maybe TRBD1 (6 bases). Germline V gives CDR1 LNHDA, CDR2 SQIVND (reference sequence). V lost 4 bases and J lost 4, with 16 bases in between. This CDR3 has 15 amino acids. The CDR3: CASSSRGGFTTEAFF. CDR3 bases: TGTGCCAGTAGTAGCAGGGGAGGGTTTACCACTGAAGCTTTCTTT.

Concerning this clone: One end of the junction varies from germline; a read error may be responsible. The chain combines TRBV18 with TRBJ2-2; D unclear. In germline, CDR1 is KGHSH, CDR2 LQKENI. CDR3 size: 12 residues. As DNA, the CDR3 is TGTGCCAGCTCACAGAACGCCGGGGAGCTGTTTTTT. It translates to CASSQNAGELFF.

The V gene is TRBV6-5, the J gene TRBJ2-5, with a weak D call TRBD2 (6 bases). V lost 2 bases, J lost 4 bases, and 11 bases lay in between. This CDR3 has 14 residues. Germline assignment: CDR1 MNHEY and CDR2 SVGAGI. The CDR3 here is CASSYGGTPETQYF. As DNA, the CDR3 is TGTGCCAGCAGTTACGGGGGGACTCCAGAGACCCAGTACTTC.

CDR3 nucleotides: TGTGCCAGCAATCCCGGGACAGGGGGCGAAAAACTGTTTTTT. Translated, it gives CASNPGTGGEKLFF. The chain uses TRBV25-1 and TRBJ1-4; 12 bases fit TRBD1. The V gene's germline CDR1 is MGHDK and CDR2 SYGVNS. This CDR3 spans 14 amino acids. Unmatched junction bases numbered 5, after V lost 7 bases and J lost 8 bases. Looking up the rest from reference TRBV25-1 and TRBJ1-4 gives the full variable domain: EADIYQTPRYLVIGTGKKITLECSQTMGHDKMYWYQQDPGMELHLIHYSYGVNSTEKGDLSSESTVSRIRTEHFPLTLESARPSHTSQYLCASNPGTGGEKLFFGSGTQLSVL.

The rearrangement uses TRBV5-1 and TRBJ2-2; 7 bases map to TRBD2. Germline assignment: CDR1 SGHRS and CDR2 YFSETQ. The CDR3 extends over 15 amino acids. V was clipped by 3 bases and J by 7 bases; unmatched bases: 9. This chain's CDR3 is CASSSTSAGGGELFF. In DNA, the CDR3 is TGCGCCAGCAGCTCAACTAGCGCCGGGGGCGGGGAGCTGTTTTTT.